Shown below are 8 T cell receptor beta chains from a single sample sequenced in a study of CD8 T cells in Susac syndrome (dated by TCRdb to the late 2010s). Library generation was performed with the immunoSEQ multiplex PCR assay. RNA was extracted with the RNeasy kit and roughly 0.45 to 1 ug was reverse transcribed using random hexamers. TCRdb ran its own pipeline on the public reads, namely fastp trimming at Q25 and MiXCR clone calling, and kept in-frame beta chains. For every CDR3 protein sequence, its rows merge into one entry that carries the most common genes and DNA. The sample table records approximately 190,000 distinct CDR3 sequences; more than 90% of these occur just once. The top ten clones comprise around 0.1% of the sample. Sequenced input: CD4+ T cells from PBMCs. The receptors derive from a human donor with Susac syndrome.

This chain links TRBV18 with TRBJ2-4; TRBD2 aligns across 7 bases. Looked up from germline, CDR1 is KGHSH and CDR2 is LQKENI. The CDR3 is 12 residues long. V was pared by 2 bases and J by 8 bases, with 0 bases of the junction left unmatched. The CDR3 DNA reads TGTGCCAGCTCACCAGGGGGGGACATTCAGTACTTC. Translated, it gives CASSPGGDIQYF.

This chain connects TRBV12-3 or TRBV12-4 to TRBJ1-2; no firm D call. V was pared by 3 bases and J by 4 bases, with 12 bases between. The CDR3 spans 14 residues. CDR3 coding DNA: TGTGCCAGCAGTTTTGCCATCAGTCGCTATGGCTACACCTTC. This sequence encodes CASSFAISRYGYTF.

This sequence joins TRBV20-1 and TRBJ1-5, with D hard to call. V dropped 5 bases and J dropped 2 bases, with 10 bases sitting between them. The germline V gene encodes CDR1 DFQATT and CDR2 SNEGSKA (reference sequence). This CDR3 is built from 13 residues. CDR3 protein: CSAGLRGNQPQHF. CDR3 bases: TGCAGTGCTGGCCTGAGGGGCAATCAGCCCCAGCATTTT.

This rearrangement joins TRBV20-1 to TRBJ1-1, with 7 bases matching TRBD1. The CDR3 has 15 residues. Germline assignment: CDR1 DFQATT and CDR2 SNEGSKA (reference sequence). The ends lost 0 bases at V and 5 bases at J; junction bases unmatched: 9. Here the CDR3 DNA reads TGCAGTGCTAGAGATGCTACGACAGGGAGGACTGAAGCTTTCTTT. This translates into CSARDATTGRTEAFF.

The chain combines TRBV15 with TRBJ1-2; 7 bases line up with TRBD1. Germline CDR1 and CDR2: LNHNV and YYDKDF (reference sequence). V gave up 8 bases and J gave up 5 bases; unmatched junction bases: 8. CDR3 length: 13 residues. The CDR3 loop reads CATATGDRYGYTF. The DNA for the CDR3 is TGTGCCACCGCAACAGGGGACCGGTATGGCTACACCTTC.

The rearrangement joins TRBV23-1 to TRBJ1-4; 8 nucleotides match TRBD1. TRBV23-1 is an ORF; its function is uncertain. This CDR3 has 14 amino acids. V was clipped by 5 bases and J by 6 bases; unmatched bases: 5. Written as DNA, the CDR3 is TGCGCCAGCAGTGGGGACAGGCCCGATGAAAAACTGTTTTTT. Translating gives CASSGDRPDEKLFF.

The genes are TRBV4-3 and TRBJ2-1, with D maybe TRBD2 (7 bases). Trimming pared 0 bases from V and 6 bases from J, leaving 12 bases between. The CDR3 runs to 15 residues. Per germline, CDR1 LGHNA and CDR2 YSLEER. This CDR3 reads CASSQDLGGGNEQFF. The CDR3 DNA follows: TGCGCCAGCAGCCAAGATCTAGGGGGGGGCAATGAGCAGTTCTTC.

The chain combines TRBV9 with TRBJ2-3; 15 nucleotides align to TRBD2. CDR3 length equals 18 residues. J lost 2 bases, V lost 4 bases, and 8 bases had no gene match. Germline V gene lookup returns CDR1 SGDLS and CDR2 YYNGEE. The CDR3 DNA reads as TGTGCCAGCAGCCCACGGGGGACTAGCGGGGGGATCACAGATACGCAGTATTTT. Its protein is CASSPRGTSGGITDTQYF.